These T cell receptor beta chains were read from a single sample in a study of blood T cell repertoires in COVID-19. Assay: immunoSEQ multiplex PCR; the TCRdb copy retains only in-frame clones and omits some. The sample lists about 140,000 clones, about three quarters seen once, with under 3% in the top ten. The sequenced sample consisted of PBMCs or T cells enriched from blood (not recorded which). The receptors were gathered from a woman between 50 and 59 years old who had recovered from COVID-19. The CDR3 runs from the conserved cysteine through the conserved F or W. The D gene is left open where the match is weak. Only part of the rows carry a size: once, few, many, or a class if the clone is expanded.

>-|-|TRBJ2-7|TRBV7-2
CASSSLPYEQYF
TGTGCCAGCAGCTCCCTCCCCTACGAGCAGTACTTC
>TRBD2|once|TRBJ2-2|TRBV3-1/TRBV3-2
CASSQALAGPPGELFF
TGTGCCAGCAGCCAAGCCCTAGCGGGGCCCCCCGGGGAGCTGTTTTTT
>-|-|TRBJ2-5|TRBV7-9
CASSRDTTGTGETQYF
TGTGCCAGCAGTCGCGATACTACAGGGACGGGTGAGACCCAGTACTTC
>TRBD2|once|TRBJ2-4|TRBV6-5
CASSRSNGGGDIQYF
TGTGCCAGCAGTCGCTCGAATGGGGGAGGGGACATTCAGTACTTC
>TRBD1|-|TRBJ2-5|TRBV28
CASSPNSGTGQETQYF
TGTGCCAGCAGTCCCAATTCCGGGACAGGGCAAGAGACCCAGTACTTC
>TRBD1|once|TRBJ1-2|TRBV3-1/TRBV3-2
CASSQDPGQGNGYTF
TGTGCCAGCAGCCAAGATCCGGGACAGGGGAATGGCTACACCTTC
>-|-|TRBJ1-5|TRBV6-1
CASSEELAKNQPQHF
TGTGCCAGCAGTGAAGAATTGGCAAAAAATCAGCCCCAGCATTTT
>TRBD1|-|TRBJ1-5|TRBV19
CASRSDRVYQPQHF
TGTGCCAGTAGATCAGACAGGGTCTATCAGCCCCAGCATTTT
>-|once|TRBJ1-2|TRBV5-1
CASSVGEGRSGYTF
TGCGCCAGCAGTGTGGGGGAAGGGAGGAGTGGCTACACCTTC
>-|-|TRBJ1-4|TRBV6-5
CASTAQGIVKLFF
TGTGCCAGCACTGCCCAGGGGATCGTGAAACTGTTTTTT
>TRBD2|-|TRBJ2-7|TRBV10-3
CAISETSSGGYEQYF
TGTGCCATCAGTGAGACGTCTAGCGGGGGCTACGAGCAGTACTTC
>-|once|TRBJ2-2|TRBV5-1
CASSSSGGTGELFF
TGCGCCAGCAGCTCGTCCGGAGGGACCGGGGAGCTGTTTTTT
>TRBD2|-|TRBJ2-1|TRBV7-3
CASSLTGTSGNEQFF
TGTGCCAGCAGCTTAACAGGGACTAGCGGGAATGAGCAGTTCTTC
>TRBD1|-|TRBJ2-4|TRBV5-1
CASSFGQALAKNIQYF
TGCGCCAGCAGCTTCGGACAGGCGCTAGCCAAAAACATTCAGTACTTC
>TRBD1|-|TRBJ2-1|TRBV5-4
CASSRDRQTYNEQFF
TGTGCCAGCAGCCGGGACAGGCAAACCTACAATGAGCAGTTCTTC
>TRBD2|-|TRBJ2-1|TRBV5-1
CASSPGLAGSNEQFF
TGCGCCAGCAGCCCGGGACTAGCGGGGAGCAATGAGCAGTTCTTC
>TRBD1|-|TRBJ1-4|TRBV12-5
CASGPGQGYEKLFF
TGTGCTAGTGGTCCGGGACAGGGTTATGAAAAACTGTTTTTT
>TRBD1|-|TRBJ2-7|TRBV29-1
CSVEAGGLYEQYF
TGCAGCGTTGAGGCAGGGGGCTTGTACGAGCAGTACTTC
>-|-|TRBJ1-4|TRBV5-1
CASSLDLNEKLFF
TGCGCCAGCAGCTTGGATTTAAATGAAAAACTGTTTTTT
>TRBD2|few|TRBJ2-5|TRBV11-3
CASSARLARETQYF
TGTGCCAGCAGCGCCCGACTAGCGAGGGAGACCCAGTACTTC
>TRBD1|-|TRBJ2-1|TRBV3-1/TRBV3-2
CASSQRTGGPYNEQFF
TGTGCCAGCAGCCAAAGGACAGGGGGCCCCTACAATGAGCAGTTCTTC
>-|-|TRBJ2-1|TRBV7-3
CASSSRGTSNEQFF
TGTGCCAGCAGCTCCAGGGGGACTAGTAATGAGCAGTTCTTC
>-|-|TRBJ1-1|TRBV11-2
CASSLRFRNEAFF
TGTGCCAGCAGCTTAAGGTTCAGGAATGAAGCTTTCTTT
>-|-|TRBJ1-6|TRBV6-5
CASSYSQGRDNSPLHF
TGTGCCAGCAGTTACTCCCAGGGGAGGGATAATTCACCCCTCCACTTT
>-|-|TRBJ1-3|TRBV30
CAWTAPGAGNTIYF
TGTGCCTGGACAGCCCCTGGGGCGGGAAACACCATATATTTT
>-|-|TRBJ1-5|TRBV18
CASSPRGHINQPQHF
TGTGCCAGCTCACCCCGCGGACATATAAATCAGCCCCAGCATTTT
>-|-|TRBJ2-2|TRBV7-2
CASSLRGSVAGELFF
TGTGCCAGCAGCTTACGAGGGAGCGTAGCCGGGGAGCTGTTTTTT
>TRBD1|-|TRBJ2-7|TRBV7-2
CASSFVTGNTYEQYF
TGTGCCAGCAGCTTCGTGACAGGGAATACCTACGAGCAGTACTTC